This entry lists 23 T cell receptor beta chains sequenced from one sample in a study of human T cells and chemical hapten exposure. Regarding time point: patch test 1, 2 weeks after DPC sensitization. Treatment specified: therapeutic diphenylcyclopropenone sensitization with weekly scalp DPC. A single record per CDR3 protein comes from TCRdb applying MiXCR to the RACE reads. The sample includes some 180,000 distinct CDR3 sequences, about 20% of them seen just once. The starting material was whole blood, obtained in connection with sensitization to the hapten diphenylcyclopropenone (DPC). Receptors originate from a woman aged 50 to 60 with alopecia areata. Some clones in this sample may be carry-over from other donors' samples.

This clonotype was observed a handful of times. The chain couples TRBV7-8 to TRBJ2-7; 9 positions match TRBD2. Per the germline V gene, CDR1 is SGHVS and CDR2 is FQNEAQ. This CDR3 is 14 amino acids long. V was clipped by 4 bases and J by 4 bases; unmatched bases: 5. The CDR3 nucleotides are TGTGCCAGCAGCTCGAGACTAGCGGAATACGAGCAGTACTTC. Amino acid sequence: CASSSRLAEYEQYF.

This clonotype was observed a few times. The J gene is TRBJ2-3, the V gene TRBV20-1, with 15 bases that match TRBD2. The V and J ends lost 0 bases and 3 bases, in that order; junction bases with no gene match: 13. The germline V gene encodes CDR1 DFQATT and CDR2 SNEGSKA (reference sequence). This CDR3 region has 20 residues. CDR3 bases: TGCAGTGCTAGAGATTGGGGAGGACTAGCGGGAGGGCCATTAACAGATACGCAGTATTTT. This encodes CSARDWGGLAGGPLTDTQYF.

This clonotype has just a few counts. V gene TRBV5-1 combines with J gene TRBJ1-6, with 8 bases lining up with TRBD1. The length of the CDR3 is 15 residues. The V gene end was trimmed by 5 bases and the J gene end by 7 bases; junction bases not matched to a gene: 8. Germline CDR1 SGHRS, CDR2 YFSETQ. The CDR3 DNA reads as TGCGCCAGCAGACCACCCGACAGGGGCAATTCACCCCTCCACTTT. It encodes CASRPPDRGNSPLHF.

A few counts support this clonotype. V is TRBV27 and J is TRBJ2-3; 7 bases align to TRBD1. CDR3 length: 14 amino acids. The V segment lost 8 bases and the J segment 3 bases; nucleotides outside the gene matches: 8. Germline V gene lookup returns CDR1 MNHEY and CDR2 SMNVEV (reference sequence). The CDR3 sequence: CASGNRGRTDTQYF. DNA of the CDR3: TGTGCCAGCGGCAACAGGGGAAGAACAGATACGCAGTATTTT.

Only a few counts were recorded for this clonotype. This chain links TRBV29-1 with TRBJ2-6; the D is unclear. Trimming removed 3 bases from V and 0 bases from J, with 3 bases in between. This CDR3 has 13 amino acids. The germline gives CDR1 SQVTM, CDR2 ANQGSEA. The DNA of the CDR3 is TGCAGCGTTGACTTCTCTGGGGCCAACGTCCTGACTTTC. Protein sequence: CSVDFSGANVLTF. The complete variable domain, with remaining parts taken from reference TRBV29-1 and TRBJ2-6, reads SAVISQKPSRDICQRGTSLTIQCQVDSQVTMMFWYRQQPGQSLTLIATANQGSEATYESGFVIDKFPISRPNLTFSTLTVSNMSPEDSSIYLCSVDFSGANVLTFGAGSRLTVL.

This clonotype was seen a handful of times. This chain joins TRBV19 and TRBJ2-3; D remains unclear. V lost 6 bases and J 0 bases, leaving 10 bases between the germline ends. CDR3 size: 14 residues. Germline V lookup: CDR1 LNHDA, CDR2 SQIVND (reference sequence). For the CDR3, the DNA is TGTGCCAGTAGCCGGACGGTGAGCACAGATACGCAGTATTTT. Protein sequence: CASSRTVSTDTQYF.

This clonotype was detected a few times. CDR3 DNA: TGTGCCAGCAGCTCCCCGCAGTGGGAGGGCAGCACAGATACGCAGTATTTT. Protein: CASSSPQWEGSTDTQYF. The V and J genes are TRBV13 and TRBJ2-3; 7 nucleotides align to TRBD2. Germline V CDR1 and CDR2: PRHDT, FYEKMQ (reference sequence). The CDR3 length is 17 residues. With 4 bases clipped from V and 0 bases from J, the junction kept 10 bases outside the gene matches.

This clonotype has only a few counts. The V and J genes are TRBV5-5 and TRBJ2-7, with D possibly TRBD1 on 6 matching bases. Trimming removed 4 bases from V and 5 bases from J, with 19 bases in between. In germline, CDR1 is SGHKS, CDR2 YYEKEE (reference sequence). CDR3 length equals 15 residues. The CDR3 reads CASSGGQGPPHEQYF. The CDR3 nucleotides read TGTGCCAGCAGCGGGGGCCAGGGACCACCCCACGAGCAGTACTTC.

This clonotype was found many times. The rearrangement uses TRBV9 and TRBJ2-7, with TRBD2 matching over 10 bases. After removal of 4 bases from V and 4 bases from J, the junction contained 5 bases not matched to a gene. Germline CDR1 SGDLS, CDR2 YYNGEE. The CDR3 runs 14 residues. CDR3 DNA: TGTGCCAGCAGCCTTGGACTAGCGGAGTACGAGCAGTACTTC. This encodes CASSLGLAEYEQYF.

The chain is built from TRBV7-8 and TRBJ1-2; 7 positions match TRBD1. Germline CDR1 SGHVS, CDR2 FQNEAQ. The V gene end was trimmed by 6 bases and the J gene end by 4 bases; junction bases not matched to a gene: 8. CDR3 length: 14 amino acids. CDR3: CASSFRDSTYGYTF. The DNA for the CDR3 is TGTGCCAGCAGTTTCCGGGACAGTACCTATGGCTACACCTTC.

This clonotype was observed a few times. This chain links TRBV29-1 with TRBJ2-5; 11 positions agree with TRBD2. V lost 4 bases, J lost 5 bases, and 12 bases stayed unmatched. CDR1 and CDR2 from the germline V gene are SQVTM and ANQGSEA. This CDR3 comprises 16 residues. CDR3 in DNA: TGCAGCGTTGCAGTCCTTAGCGGGAGGGCCGAGGAGACCCAGTACTTC. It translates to CSVAVLSGRAEETQYF.

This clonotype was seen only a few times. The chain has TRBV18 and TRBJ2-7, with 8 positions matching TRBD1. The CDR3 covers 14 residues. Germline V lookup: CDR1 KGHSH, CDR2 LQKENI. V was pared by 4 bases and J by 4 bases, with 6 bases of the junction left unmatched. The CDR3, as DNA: TGTGCCAGCTCACGGACAGGGTCAGATTACGAGCAGTACTTC. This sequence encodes CASSRTGSDYEQYF.

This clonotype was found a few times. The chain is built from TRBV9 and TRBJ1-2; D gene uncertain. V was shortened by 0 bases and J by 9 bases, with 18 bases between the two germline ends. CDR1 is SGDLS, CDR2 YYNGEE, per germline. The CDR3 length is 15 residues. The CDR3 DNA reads TGTGCCAGCAGCGTAGGTGACGCACGTCGTAATAGCTACACCTTC. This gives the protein CASSVGDARRNSYTF. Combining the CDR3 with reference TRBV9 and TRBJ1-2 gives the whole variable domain DSGVTQTPKHLITATGQRVTLRCSPRSGDLSVYWYQQSLDQGLQFLIQYYNGEERAKGNILERFSAQQFPDLHSELNLSSLELGDSALYFCASSVGDARRNSYTFGSGTRLTVV.

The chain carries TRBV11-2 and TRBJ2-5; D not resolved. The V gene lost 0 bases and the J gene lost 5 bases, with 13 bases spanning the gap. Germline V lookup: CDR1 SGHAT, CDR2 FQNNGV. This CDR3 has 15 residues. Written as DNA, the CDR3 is TGTGCCAGCAGCTTAGAAGGCAGGTTCGTGGAGACCCAGTACTTC. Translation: CASSLEGRFVETQYF.

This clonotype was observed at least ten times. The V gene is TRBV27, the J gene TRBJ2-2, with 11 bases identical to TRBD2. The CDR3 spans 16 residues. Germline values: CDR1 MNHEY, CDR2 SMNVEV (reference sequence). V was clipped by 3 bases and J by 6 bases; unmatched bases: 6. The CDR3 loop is CASSFRTSGSSGELFF. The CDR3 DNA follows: TGTGCCAGCAGTTTTCGTACTAGCGGGAGTTCCGGGGAGCTGTTTTTT.

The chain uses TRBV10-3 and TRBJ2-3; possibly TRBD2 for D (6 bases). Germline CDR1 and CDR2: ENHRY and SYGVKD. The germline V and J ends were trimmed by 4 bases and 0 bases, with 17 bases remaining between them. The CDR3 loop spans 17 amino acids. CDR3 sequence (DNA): TGTGCCATCAGTGGGGGCGTCCCGGGGGTTAGCACAGATACGCAGTATTTT. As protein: CAISGGVPGVSTDTQYF.

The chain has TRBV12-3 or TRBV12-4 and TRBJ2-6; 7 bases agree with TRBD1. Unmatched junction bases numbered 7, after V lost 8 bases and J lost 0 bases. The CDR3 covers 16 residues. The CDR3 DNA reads TGTGCCAGCGGGGGACAGTCCGCCTCTGGGGCCAACGTCCTGACTTTC. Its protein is CASGGQSASGANVLTF.

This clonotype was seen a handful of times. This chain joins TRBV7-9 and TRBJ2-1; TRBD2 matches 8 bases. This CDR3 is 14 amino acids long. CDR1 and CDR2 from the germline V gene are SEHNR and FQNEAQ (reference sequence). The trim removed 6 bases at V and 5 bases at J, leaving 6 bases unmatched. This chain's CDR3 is CASSSGTRHNEQFF. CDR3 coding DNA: TGTGCCAGCAGTTCCGGGACTAGGCACAATGAGCAGTTCTTC.

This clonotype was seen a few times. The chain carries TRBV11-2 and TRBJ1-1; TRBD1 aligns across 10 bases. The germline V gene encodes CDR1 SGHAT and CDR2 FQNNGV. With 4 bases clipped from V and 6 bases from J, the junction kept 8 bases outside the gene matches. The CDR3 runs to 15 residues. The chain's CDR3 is CASSSRTGGWAEAFF. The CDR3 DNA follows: TGTGCCAGCAGCTCACGGACAGGGGGTTGGGCTGAAGCTTTCTTT. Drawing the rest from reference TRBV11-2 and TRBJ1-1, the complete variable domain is EAGVAQSPRYKIIEKRQSVAFWCNPISGHATLYWYQQILGQGPKLLIQFQNNGVVDDSQLPKDRFSAERLKGVDSTLKIQPAKLEDSAVYLCASSSRTGGWAEAFFGQGTRLTVV.

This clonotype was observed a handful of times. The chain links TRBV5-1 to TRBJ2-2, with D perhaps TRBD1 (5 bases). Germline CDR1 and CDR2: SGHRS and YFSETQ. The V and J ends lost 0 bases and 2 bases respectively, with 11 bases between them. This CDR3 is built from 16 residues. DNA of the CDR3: TGCGCCAGCAGCTTGGGGGGCGCAGGCAACACCGGGGAGCTGTTTTTT. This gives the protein CASSLGGAGNTGELFF. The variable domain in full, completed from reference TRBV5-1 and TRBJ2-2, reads KAGVTQTPRYLIKTRGQQVTLSCSPISGHRSVSWYQQTPGQGLQFLFEYFSETQRNKGNFPGRFSGRQFSNSRSEMNVSTLELGDSALYLCASSLGGAGNTGELFFGEGSRLTVL.

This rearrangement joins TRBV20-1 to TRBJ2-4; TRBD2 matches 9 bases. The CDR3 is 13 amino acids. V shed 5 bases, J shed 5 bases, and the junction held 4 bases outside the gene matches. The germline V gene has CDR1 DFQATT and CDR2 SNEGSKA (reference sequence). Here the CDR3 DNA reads TGCAGTGCTTTGACTAGCGGCCAAAACATTCAGTACTTC. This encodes CSALTSGQNIQYF.

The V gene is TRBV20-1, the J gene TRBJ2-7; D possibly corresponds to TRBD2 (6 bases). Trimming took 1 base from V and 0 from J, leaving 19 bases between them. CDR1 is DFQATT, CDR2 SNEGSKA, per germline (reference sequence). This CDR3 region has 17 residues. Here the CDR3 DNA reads TGCAGTGCTAGAGCTATTTCCTCCGGGAGATTCTCCTACGAGCAGTACTTC. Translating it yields CSARAISSGRFSYEQYF.

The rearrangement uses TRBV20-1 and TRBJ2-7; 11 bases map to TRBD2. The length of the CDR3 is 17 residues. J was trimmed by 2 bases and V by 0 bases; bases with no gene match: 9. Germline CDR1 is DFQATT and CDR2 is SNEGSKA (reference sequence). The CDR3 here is CSARDKGLAGLAYEQYF. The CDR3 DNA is TGCAGTGCTAGAGACAAAGGACTAGCGGGCCTCGCCTACGAGCAGTACTTC.